One sample yielded the 24 T cell receptor beta chains listed below, sequenced in a study of blood T cells in healthy people across ages. A second roughly 6 to 12 cycle PCR used barcoded and J-beta primers. Using its own MiXCR run on the 5' RACE reads, TCRdb lists one record per CDR3 protein. In the table there are about 1,600,000 distinct CDR3 sequences, 42% of which are singletons. The material sequenced was blood. The receptors were sampled from a woman between 18 and 29 years old in good health.

This clonotype turned up a few times. With a much larger clone just one base away, this may be a read error. The J gene is TRBJ2-5, the V gene TRBV6-1; 8 bases map to TRBD2. Germline trimming cut 0 bases from V and 2 bases from J; bases unmatched to any gene: 2. The CDR3 loop spans 15 amino acids. The V gene's germline CDR1 is MNHNS and CDR2 SASEGT. DNA for the CDR3: TGTGCCAGCAGTGAAGCAGCGGGGGAACAAGAGACCCAGTACTTC. Encoded protein: CASSEAAGEQETQYF.

There are a few counts of this clonotype. Written as DNA, the CDR3 is TGCAGTGCTCCGAGCGACACAAGCTCCTACGAGCAGTACTTC. Translating it yields CSAPSDTSSYEQYF. The J gene is TRBJ2-7, the V gene TRBV20-1; D is undetermined. V lost 5 bases and J lost 0, with 14 bases in between. Germline V gene data show CDR1 as DFQATT and CDR2 as SNEGSKA (reference sequence). This CDR3 comprises 14 residues.

Comments on this clonotype: This may arise from a read error, as a much more abundant clone is one base away. The chain employs TRBV4-1 and TRBJ1-2; D remains ambiguous. The ends were cut back, 0 bases at V and 2 bases at J, with 7 bases in the middle. The CDR3 is made up of 14 amino acids. Per the germline V gene, CDR1 is MGHRA and CDR2 is YSYEKL. The CDR3 nucleotides read TGCGCCAGCAGCCAAGATATGGGAAACTATGGCTACACCTTC. This gives the protein CASSQDMGNYGYTF.

This rearrangement joins TRBV28 to TRBJ2-7, with 10 bases fitting TRBD2. The germline V gene encodes CDR1 MDHEN and CDR2 SYDVKM. The CDR3 has 16 amino acids. The V and J ends lost 1 base and 5 bases, in that order; junction bases with no gene match: 8. CDR3 loop: CASSLSLAGAGHEQYF. CDR3 sequence (DNA): TGTGCCAGCAGTTTATCCCTAGCGGGGGCTGGCCACGAGCAGTACTTC.

In nucleotides, the CDR3 is TGTGCCAGCAGTTTTACATCTACTAACTATGGCTACACCTTC. Its translation is CASSFTSTNYGYTF. The V and J genes are TRBV27 and TRBJ1-2; no clear D gene. The germline V gene has CDR1 MNHEY and CDR2 SMNVEV (reference sequence). Deletions cut 3 bases from V and 0 bases from J, with 8 bases between. There are 14 residues in the CDR3.

A remark on this clonotype: One end of the junction fails to match germline, which may point to a read error. The chain recombines TRBV5-1 with TRBJ2-2; D is perhaps TRBD1 or TRBD2 (6 bases each). The CDR3 contains 14 residues. Germline V gene lookup returns CDR1 SGHRS and CDR2 YFSETQ. The CDR3 sequence: CASSSTGYTGGLFF. The CDR3 nucleotides read TGCGCCAGTAGCTCGACAGGTTACACCGGGGGGCTGTTTTTT.

The chain couples TRBV20-1 to TRBJ2-3, with D perhaps matching TRBD2 (5 bases). Germline lookup yields CDR1 DFQATT and CDR2 SNEGSKA (reference sequence). The CDR3 contains 15 residues. Trimming removed 0 bases from V and 0 bases from J, with 10 bases in between. DNA of the CDR3: TGCAGTGCTAGAGAGCCGAGGGTCAGCACAGATACGCAGTATTTT. Translation: CSAREPRVSTDTQYF.

This clonotype showed up just a few times. The chain is built from TRBV12-3 or TRBV12-4 and TRBJ2-1, with 9 bases matching TRBD2. V shed 6 bases and J 3 bases; nucleotides not matched to a gene: 3. The CDR3 is 14 amino acids. The DNA of the CDR3 is TGTGCCAGCAGAATAGCGGGGGTCTACAATGAGCAGTTCTTC. Translated, it gives CASRIAGVYNEQFF.

The V call is TRBV3-1, the J call TRBJ2-4; D unclear. Germline CDR1 is LGHDT and CDR2 is YNNKEL (reference sequence). The CDR3 is 15 amino acids. Trimming took 3 bases from V and 0 from J, leaving 9 bases between them. The CDR3 bases are TGTGCCAGCAGCCATGGGCCTCTAGCCAAAAACATTCAGTACTTC. Translated, it gives CASSHGPLAKNIQYF.

The chain joins TRBV12-3 or TRBV12-4 to TRBJ2-7; unclear D gene. The CDR3 extends over 14 amino acids. V lost 3 bases and J 2 bases, leaving 11 bases between the germline ends. CDR3: CASSLDLSTYEQYF. The CDR3 region has the DNA TGTGCCAGCAGTTTGGACCTGAGCACCTACGAGCAGTACTTC.

CDR3 amino acids: CASSATPYEQYF. In nucleotides, the CDR3 is TGTGCCAGCAGCGCCACTCCCTACGAGCAGTACTTC. The V and J genes are TRBV28 and TRBJ2-7, with D unclear. Germline V gene lookup returns CDR1 MDHEN and CDR2 SYDVKM. V was trimmed by 6 bases and J by 2 bases, leaving 8 bases between them. There are 12 residues in the CDR3.

This clonotype was recorded a few times. The V gene is TRBV29-1, the J gene TRBJ1-1; D unresolved. CDR3 length equals 16 residues. Trimming cost V 5 bases and J 2 bases, with 21 bases left between them. The germline V gene encodes CDR1 SQVTM and CDR2 ANQGSEA. CDR3 protein: CSVLGRLGRQNTEAFF. In nucleotides, the CDR3 is TGCAGCGTTCTAGGTAGGTTAGGACGTCAAAACACTGAAGCTTTCTTT.

V is TRBV6-5 and J is TRBJ1-5; a weak D match, TRBD1 (6 bases). Germline V lookup: CDR1 MNHEY, CDR2 SVGAGI. V lost 0 bases and J 4 bases, leaving 16 bases between the germline ends. The length of the CDR3 is 17 residues. This CDR3 is CASSYSGDRMGNQPQHF. The CDR3 DNA reads TGTGCCAGCAGTTACTCTGGCGACAGGATGGGGAATCAGCCCCAGCATTTT.

The rearrangement uses TRBV5-1 and TRBJ1-2; TRBD1 matches at 8 bases. J lost 8 bases, V lost 3 bases, and 6 bases had no gene match. The CDR3 extends over 13 amino acids. Germline V gene data show CDR1 as SGHRS and CDR2 as YFSETQ. The CDR3 nucleotides are TGCGCCAGCAGCTCCGGACAGGGACAAGGCTACACCTTC. Translated, it gives CASSSGQGQGYTF. Filled out from reference TRBV5-1 and TRBJ1-2, the complete variable domain reads KAGVTQTPRYLIKTRGQQVTLSCSPISGHRSVSWYQQTPGQGLQFLFEYFSETQRNKGNFPGRFSGRQFSNSRSEMNVSTLELGDSALYLCASSSGQGQGYTFGSGTRLTVV.

For this clonotype: One end of the junction varies from germline; a read error may be responsible. V gene TRBV7-9 combines with J gene TRBJ2-7; D assignment may be TRBD1 or TRBD2 (5 bases each). The length of the CDR3 is 16 residues. CDR1 and CDR2 (germline): SEHNR, FQNEAQ (reference sequence). The CDR3 loop reads CASSSGYRDQTYEQYF. The CDR3 DNA is TGCGCCAGCAGCTCCGGCTACCGGGACCAAACCTACGAGCAGTACTTC. The variable domain in full, completed from reference TRBV7-9 and TRBJ2-7, reads DTGVSQNPRHKITKRGQNVTFRCDPISEHNRLYWYRQTLGQGPEFLTYFQNEAQLEKSRLLSDRFSAERPKGSFSTLEIQRTEQGDSAMYLCASSSGYRDQTYEQYFGPGTRLTVT.

The V and J genes are TRBV20-1 and TRBJ2-7; the match to TRBD2 covers 9 bases. The J segment lost 5 bases and the V segment lost 3 bases, leaving 14 bases of the junction unmatched. The CDR3 extends over 16 amino acids. Germline CDR1 reads DFQATT; CDR2 reads SNEGSKA (reference sequence). CDR3 sequence (DNA): TGCAGTGCTAGGAAAGAAGCGGGGGGCCTGGTAAACGAGCAGTACTTC. Its protein is CSARKEAGGLVNEQYF.

The V call is TRBV28, the J call TRBJ1-2; the D is unclear. V was pared by 5 bases and J by 2 bases, with 18 bases between. The CDR3 sequence is 16 residues long. Germline V gives CDR1 MDHEN, CDR2 SYDVKM. CDR3 sequence reads: CASSPRGVGPNYGYTF. The CDR3 DNA follows: TGTGCCAGCAGTCCACGAGGCGTGGGCCCGAACTATGGCTACACCTTC.

The V gene is TRBV9, the J gene TRBJ2-2; TRBD1 agrees at 7 bases. Germline-derived CDR1 and CDR2 are SGDLS and YYNGEE. Losses at the gene ends were 0 bases for V and 7 bases for J; bases not matched to a gene: 6. The CDR3 runs to 15 residues. Written as DNA, the CDR3 is TGTGCCAGCAGCGTAGCAGGACAGGCGAACGGGGAGCTGTTTTTT. Protein product: CASSVAGQANGELFF.

V usage is TRBV7-2 and J usage is TRBJ2-1; 13 bases are shared with TRBD2. The CDR3 has 18 residues. J lost 13 bases, V lost 5 bases, and 20 bases had no gene match. CDR1 and CDR2 (germline): SGHTA, FQGNSA. CDR3: CASSTQGGLAGLGETQFF. In DNA form, the CDR3 reads TGTGCCAGCAGCACGCAAGGGGGACTAGCGGGGCTAGGGGAGACCCAGTTCTTC.

In this sample, this clonotype turned up a few times. The V call is TRBV6-1, the J call TRBJ1-1; D not resolved. The CDR3 runs to 14 residues. Germline V CDR1 and CDR2: MNHNS, SASEGT. Trimming removed 3 bases from V and 1 base from J, with 9 bases in between. The CDR3 region is CASSEGRSNTEAFF. The CDR3 bases are TGTGCCAGCAGTGAGGGCAGATCGAACACTGAAGCTTTCTTT.

The rearrangement links TRBV9 to TRBJ2-3; the D call may be TRBD1 or TRBD2 (5 bases each). The ends were cut back, 4 bases at V and 2 bases at J, with 14 bases in the middle. Germline-derived CDR1 and CDR2 are SGDLS and YYNGEE. The CDR3 extends over 15 amino acids. The CDR3 region has the DNA TGTGCCAGCAGCCCCGAGGGGCTGATCACAGATACGCAGTATTTT. Translating gives CASSPEGLITDTQYF. The entire variable domain, with the rest obtained from reference TRBV9 and TRBJ2-3, is as follows: DSGVTQTPKHLITATGQRVTLRCSPRSGDLSVYWYQQSLDQGLQFLIQYYNGEERAKGNILERFSAQQFPDLHSELNLSSLELGDSALYFCASSPEGLITDTQYFGPGTRLTVL.

The rearrangement uses TRBV5-4 and TRBJ1-1, with TRBD1 matching over 8 bases. This CDR3 spans 15 amino acids. The V gene end was trimmed by 6 bases and the J gene end by 5 bases; junction bases not matched to a gene: 12. Per germline, CDR1 SGHNT and CDR2 YYREEE (reference sequence). The CDR3 DNA sequence: TGTGCCAGCACCGCGACAGGGGCGGGAGGAACTGAAGCTTTCTTT. Amino acid sequence: CASTATGAGGTEAFF.

A few counts support this clonotype. This chain connects TRBV5-1 to TRBJ2-3; D gene uncertain. CDR1 and CDR2 (germline): SGHRS, YFSETQ. The length of the CDR3 is 13 residues. V was shortened by 4 bases and J by 4 bases, with 10 bases between the two germline ends. This CDR3 is CASSAIASDTQYF. In nucleotides, the CDR3 is TGCGCCAGCAGCGCGATAGCCTCAGATACGCAGTATTTT.

The V and J genes are TRBV20-1 and TRBJ1-2, with TRBD1 identical over 7 bases. The ends lost 6 bases at V and 4 bases at J; junction bases unmatched: 5. The germline gives CDR1 DFQATT, CDR2 SNEGSKA (reference sequence). The CDR3 has 12 residues. This chain's CDR3 is CSATTGIYGYTF. The CDR3 DNA reads as TGCAGTGCCACGACAGGGATCTATGGCTACACCTTC.